The TCR beta chain under discussion was sequenced for a study of CD8 T cells in ankylosing spondylitis. Generation of TCR beta libraries employed quantitative 5'-RACE incorporating molecular barcodes. TCRdb reanalysed the 5' RACE reads using MiXCR and keeps one entry per CDR3 protein. This table has 130,000 or so distinct CDR3 sequences, approximately 10% appearing once. In its sample, this clonotype was seen many times. The antigen is not known. CDR1 is ENHRY and CDR2 is SYGVKD in the germline V gene. V gave up 11 bases and J gave up 3 bases, with 15 bases separating them. The CDR3 spans 13 residues. Whole-study results and caveats: Matched ankylosing spondylitis synovial fluid reportedly showed significant enrichment of disease-linked clones. Seemingly characteristic of ankylosing spondylitis blood was a TCR beta motif consisting of about 8 highly homologous variants.

Material: blood, either unsorted or a sorted T cell fraction (not recorded which). This chain connects TRBV10-3 to TRBJ2-3; D not resolved. The TCR originated in a female donor with ankylosing spondylitis or in good health (not recorded which). The CDR3 here is CASTSRKTDTQYF. The CDR3 DNA follows: TGTGCCTCGACTTCCAGGAAGACAGATACGCAGTATTTT.